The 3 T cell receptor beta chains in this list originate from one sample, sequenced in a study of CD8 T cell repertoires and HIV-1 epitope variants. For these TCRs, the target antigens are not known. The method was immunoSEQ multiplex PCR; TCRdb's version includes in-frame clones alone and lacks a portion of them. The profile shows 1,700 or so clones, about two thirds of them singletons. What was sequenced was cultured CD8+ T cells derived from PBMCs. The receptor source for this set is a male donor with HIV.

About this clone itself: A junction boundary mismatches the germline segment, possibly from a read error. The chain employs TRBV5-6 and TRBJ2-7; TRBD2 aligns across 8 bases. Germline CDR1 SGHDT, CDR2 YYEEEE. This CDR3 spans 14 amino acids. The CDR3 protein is CASSAGLGSSEQYF. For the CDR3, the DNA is TGTGCCAGCAGCGCGGGACTAGGTTCCTCCGAGCAGTACTTC.

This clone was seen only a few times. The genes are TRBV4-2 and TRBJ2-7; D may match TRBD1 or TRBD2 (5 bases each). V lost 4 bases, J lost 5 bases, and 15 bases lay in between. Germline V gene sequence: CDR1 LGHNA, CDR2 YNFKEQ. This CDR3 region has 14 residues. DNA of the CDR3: TGTGCCAGCAGCCCTACAGGCGGGCGGGACGAGCAGTACTTC. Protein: CASSPTGGRDEQYF.

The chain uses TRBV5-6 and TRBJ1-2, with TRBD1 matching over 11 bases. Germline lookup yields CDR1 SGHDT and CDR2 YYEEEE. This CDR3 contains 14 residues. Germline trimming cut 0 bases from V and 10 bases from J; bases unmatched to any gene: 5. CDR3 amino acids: CASSLGGTGGTYTF. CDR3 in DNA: TGTGCCAGCAGCTTGGGCGGGACAGGGGGAACCTACACCTTC.